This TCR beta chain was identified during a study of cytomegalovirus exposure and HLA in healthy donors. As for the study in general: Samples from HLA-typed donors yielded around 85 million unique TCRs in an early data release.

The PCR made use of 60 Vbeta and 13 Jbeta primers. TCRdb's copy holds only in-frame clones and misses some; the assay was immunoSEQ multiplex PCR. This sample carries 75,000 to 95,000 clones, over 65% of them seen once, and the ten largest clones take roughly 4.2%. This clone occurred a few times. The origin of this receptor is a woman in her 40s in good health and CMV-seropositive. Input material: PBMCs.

The CDR3 loop is CASSSLAGGTNEQFF. The CDR3 DNA sequence: TGTGCCAGCAGCTCTCTAGCGGGAGGCACCAATGAGCAGTTCTTC. The V call is TRBV28, the J call TRBJ2-1; 11 bases are shared with TRBD2. The CDR3 runs to 15 residues. The germline V gene has CDR1 MDHEN and CDR2 SYDVKM. V shed 6 bases, J shed 6 bases, and the junction held 7 bases outside the gene matches.